Below, 8 T cell receptor beta chains from the same sample are listed, as sequenced in a study of blood T cell repertoires in COVID-19. TCRdb's copy holds only in-frame clones and misses some; the assay was immunoSEQ multiplex PCR. This table holds about 74,000 clones, under 95% found once. The specimen sequenced was peripheral blood. All receptors come from a man over 45 with acute or convalescent COVID-19.

The chain uses TRBV6-4 and TRBJ1-4; D call uncertain. CDR1 is MRHNA and CDR2 is SNTAGT in the germline V gene. Trimming left V 9 bases short and J 7 bases short, with 15 bases between. The CDR3 spans 13 residues. The CDR3: CASPPGKGEKLFF. The CDR3 coding sequence is TGTGCCAGTCCCCCGGGAAAGGGTGAAAAACTGTTTTTT.

The V and J genes are TRBV7-2 and TRBJ2-7; 8 bases fit TRBD2. V shed 5 bases and J 0 bases; nucleotides not matched to a gene: 6. CDR1 is SGHTA, CDR2 FQGNSA, per germline. The length of the CDR3 is 15 residues. The CDR3 bases are TGTGCCAGCAGCCCTAGGAGCGGGAGCTCCTACGAGCAGTACTTC. The encoded protein is CASSPRSGSSYEQYF.

J is TRBJ1-4 and V is TRBV7-9; a possible D gene is TRBD1 (6 bases). Germline-derived CDR1 and CDR2 are SEHNR and FQNEAQ (reference sequence). The CDR3 spans 12 residues. The V end was cut by 6 bases, the J end by 8 bases, with 10 bases between. In nucleotides, the CDR3 is TGTGCCAGCAGAACAGGGAGCGAAAAACTGTTTTTT. Translation: CASRTGSEKLFF.

V gene TRBV19 combines with J gene TRBJ1-4; D gene unclear. CDR1 and CDR2 from the germline V gene are LNHDA and SQIVND (reference sequence). This CDR3 is 14 amino acids long. Trimming took off 3 bases at V and 8 bases at J, with 13 bases between the two ends. The chain's CDR3 is CASSMESGGEKLFF. DNA for the CDR3: TGTGCCAGTAGTATGGAGTCCGGTGGGGAAAAACTGTTTTTT. The full variable domain, with the rest looked up from reference TRBV19 and TRBJ1-4, is DGGITQSPKYLFRKEGQNVTLSCEQNLNHDAMYWYRQDPGQGLRLIYYSQIVNDFQKGDIAEGYSVSREKKESFPLTVTSAQKNPTAFYLCASSMESGGEKLFFGSGTQLSVL.

The chain links TRBV19 to TRBJ1-5, with D tentatively TRBD1 (6 bases). This CDR3 spans 16 amino acids. The V and J ends lost 5 bases and 2 bases respectively, with 16 bases between them. Germline CDR1 and CDR2: LNHDA and SQIVND (reference sequence). As DNA, the CDR3 is TGTGCCAGTAGTCCACTTGGCGGGGGCGGCAATCAGCCCCAGCATTTT. It encodes CASSPLGGGGNQPQHF.

J is TRBJ2-1 and V is TRBV3-1 (or the pseudogene TRBV3-2); D may be TRBD1 (5 bases). Trimming cost V 0 bases and J 7 bases, with 13 bases left between them. The CDR3 has 15 residues. Germline V lookup: CDR1 LGHDT, CDR2 YNNKEL (reference sequence). CDR3 sequence reads: CASSQEGVTRNEQFF. Written as DNA, the CDR3 is TGTGCCAGCAGCCAAGAAGGGGTGACAAGGAATGAGCAGTTCTTC.

The chain employs TRBV7-2 and TRBJ2-3, with TRBD2 matching over 13 bases. This CDR3 comprises 15 residues. With 7 bases clipped from V and 4 bases from J, the junction kept 5 bases outside the gene matches. CDR1 and CDR2 (germline): SGHTA, FQGNSA. The CDR3 reads CASTWTSGSPDTQYF. CDR3 nucleotides: TGTGCCAGCACTTGGACTAGCGGGAGTCCAGATACGCAGTATTTT.

The chain recombines TRBV7-8 with TRBJ1-1; D might be TRBD1 (5 bases). Trimming shortened V by 0 bases and J by 1 base, and 12 bases separated the two germline ends. Germline V gives CDR1 SGHVS, CDR2 FQNEAQ. This CDR3 contains 16 residues. CDR3 loop: CASSLASGGTNTEAFF. The CDR3 DNA reads as TGTGCCAGCAGCTTAGCCAGTGGGGGGACGAACACTGAAGCTTTCTTT. The whole variable domain, filled in from reference TRBV7-8 and TRBJ1-1, reads GAGVSQSPRYKVAKRGQDVALRCDPISGHVSLFWYQQALGQGPEFLTYFQNEAQLDKSGLPSDRFFAERPEGSVSTLKIQRTQQEDSAVYLCASSLASGGTNTEAFFGQGTRLTVV.